The sample holds many counts of the clone carrying this TCR beta chain. The antigen is not known. The CDR3 totals 15 residues. The junction had 13 bases not matched to a gene; V was cut back by 6 bases and J by 7 bases. This sample was taken from a study of T-cell reconstitution after alpha-beta-depleted transplantation in children. The study, taken as a whole, reports: Several hundred graft clones that had expanded were reportedly the source of alpha-beta T cells about two months after transplant.

Unique molecular identifiers were built into the TCRbeta library. One entry per CDR3 protein results from TCRdb running MiXCR on the PCR reads. The table shows 550,000 to 800,000 distinct CDR3 sequences, with around 13% occurring only once. This TCR was sampled from a girl aged 2-10 years with congenital amegakaryocytic thrombocytopenia, due to receive a stem cell transplant. V usage is TRBV12-3 or TRBV12-4 and J usage is TRBJ2-7; TRBD2 matches at 9 bases. The sample was PBMCs, taken before TCRalphabeta/CD19-depleted stem cell transplant. CDR3 residues: CASRPVAGAAGEQYF. The DNA of the CDR3 is TGTGCCAGCAGACCTGTAGCGGGAGCCGCTGGAGAGCAGTACTTC.